This T cell receptor (beta chain) appears in the sequencing data of a study of a mutant IDH1 vaccine in newly diagnosed glioma. Germline V gene data show CDR1 as SGHNT and CDR2 as YYREEE (reference sequence). The CDR3 totals 14 residues. Trimming took off 4 bases at V and 2 bases at J, with 11 bases between the two ends. Time point defined: week 23, last vaccination. A 20-mer mutant IDH1 peptide at 300 ug was injected subcutaneously with topical imiquimod. Only in-frame clones appear in the TCRdb table, and some are missing; sequencing was by immunoSEQ multiplex PCR. Of about 65,000 clones in the sample, approximately 81% are singletons; the top ten hold approximately 4.3%. Turning to this clone: As yet, its antigen is unknown.

This chain connects TRBV5-4 to TRBJ2-3; D is uncertain. The TCR was taken from a young man with glioma. This material consisted of PBMCs, taken from a glioma patient whose treatment included an IDH1 peptide vaccine. The CDR3 sequence is CASSAIGNTDTQYF. The CDR3 region has the DNA TGTGCCAGCAGCGCTATTGGGAACACAGATACGCAGTATTTT.